This TCR beta chain was found in a study of blood T cells in healthy people across ages. Each sample yielded at least 6 million isolated PBMCs. Per individual sample, total RNA of at least 5.5 micrograms was extracted. Sample-barcoded 5' priming and a J-beta primer mix drove a second PCR of about 6 to 11 cycles. Each of the samples gave a minimum of 2.5 million paired-end reads that contained CDR3. TCRdb analysed the 5' RACE reads with MiXCR anew, one entry per CDR3 protein. This sample has approximately 350,000 distinct CDR3 sequences, with about 52% found just once. Study-wide results and caveats: It was found that TCR beta diversity correlated strongly with the percentage of naive T cells.

Looked up from germline, CDR1 is MNHEY and CDR2 is SVGEGT. V lost 2 bases and J lost 4, with 12 bases in between. This CDR3 spans 15 amino acids. As to this clonotype: Antigen unknown.

J is TRBJ1-5 and V is TRBV6-2 or TRBV6-3; D is ambiguous. Sequenced material: blood. The clonotype originates from a man aged 55 to 70 in good health. This CDR3 reads CASSYGGIGNQPQHF. CDR3 DNA sequence: TGTGCCAGCAGTTACGGTGGCATAGGTAATCAGCCCCAGCATTTT.